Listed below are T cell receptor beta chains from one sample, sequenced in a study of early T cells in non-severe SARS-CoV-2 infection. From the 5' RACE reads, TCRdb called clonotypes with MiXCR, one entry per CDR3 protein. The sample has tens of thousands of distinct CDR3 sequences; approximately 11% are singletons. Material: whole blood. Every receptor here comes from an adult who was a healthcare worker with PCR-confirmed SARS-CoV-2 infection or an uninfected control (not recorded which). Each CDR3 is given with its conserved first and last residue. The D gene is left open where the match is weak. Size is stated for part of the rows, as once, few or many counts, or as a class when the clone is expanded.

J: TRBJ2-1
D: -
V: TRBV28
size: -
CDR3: CASSRNPSGGEQFF
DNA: TGTGCCAGCAGTCGAAACCCCTCCGGGGGTGAGCAGTTCTTC

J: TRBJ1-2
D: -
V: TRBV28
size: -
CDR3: CASSPRGGGYTF
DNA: TGTGCCAGCAGCCCGAGAGGAGGAGGCTACACCTTC

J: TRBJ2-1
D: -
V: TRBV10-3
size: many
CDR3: CAISDSSHNEQFF
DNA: TGTGCCATCAGTGACAGTTCCCATAATGAGCAGTTCTTC

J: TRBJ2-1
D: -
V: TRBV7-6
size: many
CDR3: CASSPADLYTLGSYNEQFF
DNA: TGTGCCAGCAGCCCCGCGGACCTTTATACGCTGGGCTCCTACAATGAGCAGTTCTTC

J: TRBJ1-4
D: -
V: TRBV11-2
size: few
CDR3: CASSLSLSIRKLFF
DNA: TGTGCCAGCAGCTTAAGTCTGAGTATTAGAAAACTGTTTTTT

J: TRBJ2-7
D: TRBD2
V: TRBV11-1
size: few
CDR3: CASSSLAGGNEQYF
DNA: TGTGCCAGCAGCTCACTAGCGGGAGGGAACGAGCAGTACTTC

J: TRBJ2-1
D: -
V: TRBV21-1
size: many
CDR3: CASSKSTSGRLHNEQFF
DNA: TGTGCCAGCAGCAAATCGACTAGCGGGAGGCTCCACAATGAGCAGTTCTTC

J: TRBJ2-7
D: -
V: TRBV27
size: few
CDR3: CASSGFTTGLGSYEQYF
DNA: TGTGCCAGCAGTGGGTTTACCACGGGACTGGGTTCCTACGAGCAGTACTTC

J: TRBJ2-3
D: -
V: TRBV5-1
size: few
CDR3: CASSLDKNTDTQYF
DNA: TGCGCCAGCAGCTTAGACAAAAACACAGATACGCAGTATTTT

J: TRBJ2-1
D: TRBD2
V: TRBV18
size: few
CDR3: CASSPLSLAGGTTSYNEQFF
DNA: TGTGCCAGCTCACCACTGTCACTAGCGGGAGGCACGACCTCCTACAATGAGCAGTTCTTC

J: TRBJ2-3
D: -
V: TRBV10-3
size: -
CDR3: CAISGGSTDTQYF
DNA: TGTGCCATCAGTGGCGGCAGCACAGATACGCAGTATTTT

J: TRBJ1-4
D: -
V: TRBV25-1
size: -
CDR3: CASENEKLFF
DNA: TGTGCCAGCGAAAATGAAAAACTGTTTTTT

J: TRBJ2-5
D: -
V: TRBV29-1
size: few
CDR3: CSVAESTQETQYF
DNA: TGCAGCGTGGCGGAGAGCACCCAAGAGACCCAGTACTTC

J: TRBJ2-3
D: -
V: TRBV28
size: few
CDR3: CASSLWRGERTDTQYF
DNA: TGTGCCAGCAGTTTATGGAGGGGGGAACGCACAGATACGCAGTATTTT

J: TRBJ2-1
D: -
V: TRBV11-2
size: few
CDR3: CASSSLRGSYNEQFF
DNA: TGTGCCAGCAGCTCCCTACGAGGGTCCTACAATGAGCAGTTCTTC

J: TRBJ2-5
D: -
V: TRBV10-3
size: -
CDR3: CAISDSVRYQETQYF
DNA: TGTGCCATCAGTGACAGCGTTCGGTACCAAGAGACCCAGTACTTC

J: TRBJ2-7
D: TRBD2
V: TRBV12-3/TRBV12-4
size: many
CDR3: CASTQTSGAYEQYF
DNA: TGTGCCAGCACACAGACTAGCGGGGCCTACGAGCAGTACTTC

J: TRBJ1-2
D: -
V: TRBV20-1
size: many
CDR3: CSATGHTNYGYTF
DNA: TGCAGTGCTACGGGACATACTAACTATGGCTACACCTTC

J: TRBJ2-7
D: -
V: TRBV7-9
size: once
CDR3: CASSFPGRAEQHF
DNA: TGTGCCAGCAGCTTTCCGGGACGAGCCGAGCAGCACTTC

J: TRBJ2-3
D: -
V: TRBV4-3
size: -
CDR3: CASSGLLTDTQYF
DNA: TGCGCCAGCAGCGGACTACTCACAGATACGCAGTATTTT

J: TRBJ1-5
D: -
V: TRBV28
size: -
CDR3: CASSRGVKSNQPQHF
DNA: TGTGCCAGCAGCCGGGGGGTTAAGAGCAATCAGCCCCAGCATTTT

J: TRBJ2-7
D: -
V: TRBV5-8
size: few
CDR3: CASSFYEQYF
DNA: TGTGCCAGCAGCTTCTACGAGCAGTACTTC

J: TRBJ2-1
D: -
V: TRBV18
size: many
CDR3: CASSSRTEQFF
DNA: TGTGCCAGCTCATCACGGACTGAGCAGTTCTTC

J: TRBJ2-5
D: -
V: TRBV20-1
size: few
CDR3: CSANGPYQETQYF
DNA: TGCAGTGCCAACGGCCCCTACCAAGAGACCCAGTACTTC

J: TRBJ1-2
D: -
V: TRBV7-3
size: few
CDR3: CASSLEPGDYGYTF
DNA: TGTGCCAGCAGTCTCGAACCGGGCGACTATGGCTACACCTTC